This TCR beta chain came from a study of blood T cell repertoires in COVID-19. Study-wide context: T cells, B-cell-depleted T cells, or PBMCs provided the cDNA or gDNA that served as material.

Germline V gene data show CDR1 as LGHNA and CDR2 as YNFKEQ. The CDR3 covers 16 residues. V shed 1 base, J shed 7 bases, and the junction held 7 bases outside the gene matches. Seattle patients were enrolled during active infection and followed longitudinally. Original handling: Amplification of reference gene primers was used by the study to estimate nucleated cell counts. Assay: immunoSEQ multiplex PCR; the TCRdb copy retains only in-frame clones and omits some. From that table come the V and J calls and clone size; the DNA was used to work out D and trimming. This sample has roughly 500,000 clones, with roughly nine tenths found just once.

This sequence originates from a man between 18 and 29 years old with COVID-19, enrolled during active disease. The specimen sequenced was peripheral blood. V usage is TRBV4-2 and J usage is TRBJ2-1, with 10 bases fitting TRBD1. CDR3 coding DNA: TGTGCCAGCAGCCAAGTTGGGGACAGGGGAGGGAATGAGCAGTTCTTC. It is translated as CASSQVGDRGGNEQFF.